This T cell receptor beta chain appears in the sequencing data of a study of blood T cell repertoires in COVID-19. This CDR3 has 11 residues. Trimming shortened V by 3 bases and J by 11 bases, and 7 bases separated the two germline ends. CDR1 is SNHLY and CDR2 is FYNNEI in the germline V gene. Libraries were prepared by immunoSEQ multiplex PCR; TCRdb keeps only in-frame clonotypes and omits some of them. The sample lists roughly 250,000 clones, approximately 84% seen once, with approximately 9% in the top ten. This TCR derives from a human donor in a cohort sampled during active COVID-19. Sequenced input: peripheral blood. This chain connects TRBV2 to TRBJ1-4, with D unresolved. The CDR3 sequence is CASSDSSKLFF. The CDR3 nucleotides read TGTGCCAGCAGTGACTCGTCGAAACTGTTTTTT.